This note documents a single T cell receptor beta chain sequence. Its antigen remains unknown. These data belong to a study of T cells in localized non-small cell lung cancer. Study outcomes and limitations: There was higher T cell clonality in uninvolved adjacent lung than in tumor, and it was highest there.

The V end was cut by 1 base, the J end by 7 bases, with 14 bases between. The germline V gene has CDR1 SEHNR and CDR2 FQNEAQ (reference sequence). This CDR3 comprises 15 residues. Data came from immunoSEQ multiplex PCR; TCRdb stores just in-frame clones and leaves some out. The sample consists of some 64,000 clones, around 81% of them appearing once. The clonotype was recovered from a man aged 40-75 years with stage II lung adenocarcinoma. The chain has TRBV7-9 and TRBJ2-1; D is uncertain. The starting material was PBMCs, obtained before any cancer treatment. The CDR3 loop is CASSLDGLLGNEQFF. For the CDR3, the DNA is TGTGCCAGCAGCTTAGATGGGCTCCTAGGTAATGAGCAGTTCTTC.